Detailed here is one T cell receptor beta chain. CDR3 length: 16 amino acids. Trimming at V came to 0 bases and at J to 7 bases, leaving 8 bases not matched to a gene. Germline values: CDR1 MGHRA, CDR2 YSYEKL. This entry comes from a study of blood T cell repertoires in COVID-19. Overall study context: Samples came from the United States, Italy and Spain, spanning acute and convalescent COVID-19.

As processed by the authors: Amplification of reference gene primers was used by the study to estimate nucleated cell counts. Using immunoSEQ multiplex PCR, the repertoire was profiled, and TCRdb retains in-frame clones only, with some absent. For V, J and clone size, that table is used; D and trimming come from the DNA. Of about 230,000 clones in the sample, approximately 83% were seen once. The chain couples TRBV4-1 to TRBJ1-5; 8 bases align to TRBD1. Source material: peripheral blood. The clonotype was recovered from a man aged 40-49 years with acute or convalescent COVID-19. The CDR3 sequence is CASSQDPPRGRQPQHF. The DNA for the CDR3 is TGCGCCAGCAGCCAAGATCCCCCCAGGGGGCGGCAGCCCCAGCATTTT.